This T cell receptor (beta chain) was identified during a study of response to subunit inactivated influenza vaccine. The study, taken as a whole, reports: Authors suggested each seasonal flu vaccination may recruit only limited numbers of new T cells.

This clonotype was recorded at least ten times. The antigen remains undetermined. Each CDR3 protein is one row after TCRdb ran MiXCR on the RT-PCR reads. The profile shows 500,000 to 600,000 distinct CDR3 sequences, 10% to 15% of them singletons. This TCR was sampled from a man aged 50 to 60 who received an inactivated influenza vaccine. This specimen was PBMCs from blood, taken roughly 47 days after vaccination.

This chain's CDR3 is CRALGAQGTQYF. The CDR3 region has the DNA TGCAGGGCTTTGGGGGCCCAGGGTACGCAGTATTTT. The chain combines TRBV20-1 with TRBJ2-3, with a tentative D call TRBD1 (6 bases). Looked up from germline, CDR1 is DFQATT and CDR2 is SNEGSKA (reference sequence). The CDR3 has 12 amino acids.